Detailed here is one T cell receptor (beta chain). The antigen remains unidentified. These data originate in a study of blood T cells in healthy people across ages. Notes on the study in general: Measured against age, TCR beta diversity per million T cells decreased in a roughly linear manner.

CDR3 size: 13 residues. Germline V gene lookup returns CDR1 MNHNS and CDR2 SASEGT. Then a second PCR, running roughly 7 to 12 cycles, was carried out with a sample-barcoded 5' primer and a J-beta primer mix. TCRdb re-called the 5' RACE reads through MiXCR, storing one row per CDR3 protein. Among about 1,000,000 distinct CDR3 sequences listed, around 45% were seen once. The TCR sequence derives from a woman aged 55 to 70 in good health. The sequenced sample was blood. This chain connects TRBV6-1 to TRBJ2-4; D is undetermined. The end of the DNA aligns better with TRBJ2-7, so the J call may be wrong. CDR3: CASSEFREGEQYF. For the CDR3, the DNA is TGTGCCAGCAGTGAATTTAGAGAAGGCGAGCAGTACTTC.